These T cell receptor beta chains were read from a single sample in a study of cytomegalovirus exposure and HLA in healthy donors. TCRdb keeps only in-frame clones here, not all; method: immunoSEQ multiplex PCR. The sample yields about 41,000 clones, of which the top ten take up more than 5%. The sequencing input was PBMCs. These receptors were obtained from a man aged 25 to 40 in good health and CMV-seronegative. CDR3s include the opening cysteine and the closing phenylalanine or tryptophan. A D gene is named only where the DNA matches it firmly.

CDR3aa	CDR3nt	v_gene	j_gene	len	d_gene
CASSPQLGAYGNTIYF	TGTGCCAGCAGCCCCCAGCTTGGGGCATACGGAAACACCATATATTTT	TRBV7-9	TRBJ1-3	16	NA
CASSPLPGTVNYGYTF	TGTGCCAGCAGCCCTCTACCCGGGACAGTTAACTATGGCTACACCTTC	TRBV9	TRBJ1-2	16	TRBD1
CASRGDIPYNEQFF	TGTGCCAGCAGGGGGGACATTCCCTACAATGAGCAGTTCTTC	TRBV7-9	TRBJ2-1	14	NA
CASSPGLRSFDTGELFF	TGTGCCAGCAGCCCGGGACTACGCTCGTTCGACACCGGGGAGCTGTTTTTT	TRBV7-8	TRBJ2-2	17	TRBD2
CASSKDRELDARPSSYGYTF	TGCGCCAGCAGCAAGGACAGGGAATTAGATGCGCGGCCTTCCTCCTATGGCTACACCTTC	TRBV5-1	TRBJ1-2	20	TRBD1
CSATGQVDYTF	TGCAGTGCGACGGGACAGGTTGACTACACCTTC	TRBV20-1	TRBJ1-2	11	TRBD1
CASSFRETPRIQYF	TGTGCCAGCAGCTTCCGGGAAACTCCTAGGATTCAGTACTTC	TRBV11-2	TRBJ2-4	14	NA
CASSDSPGTGSAFF	TGTGCCAGCAGCGATAGTCCCGGGACAGGGAGCGCTTTCTTT	TRBV9	TRBJ1-1	14	TRBD1
CASSLGDSEETQYF	TGCGCCAGCAGCTTGGGGGACTCCGAAGAGACCCAGTACTTC	TRBV5-1	TRBJ2-5	14	NA
CAIMTGLNNEQYF	TGTGCCATCATGACAGGGTTAAACAACGAGCAGTACTTC	TRBV10-3	TRBJ2-7	13	TRBD1
CASSALAQDSPLHF	TGTGCCAGCAGCGCCTTGGCCCAAGATTCACCCCTCCACTTT	TRBV6-4	TRBJ1-6	14	NA
CASTLAGTRSGANVLTF	TGTGCCAGCACGCTGGCAGGAACTCGCTCTGGGGCCAACGTCCTGACTTTC	TRBV28	TRBJ2-6	17	NA
CASSLYRGNYGYTF	TGTGCCAGCAGCTTATACAGGGGGAACTATGGCTACACCTTC	TRBV13	TRBJ1-2	14	TRBD1
CASSQSLAYGYTF	TGTGCCAGCAGCCAATCACTAGCCTATGGCTACACCTTC	TRBV14	TRBJ1-2	13	NA
CASSQNREARSYEQYF	TGTGCCAGCAGCCAAAACCGGGAAGCTAGATCCTACGAGCAGTACTTC	TRBV4-2	TRBJ2-7	16	NA
CASSYFTGTGELFF	TGTGCCAGCAGTTACTTTACAGGGACCGGGGAGCTGTTTTTT	TRBV6-5	TRBJ2-2	14	NA
CSVDSGGAPDTQYF	TGCAGCGTTGATAGCGGAGGGGCGCCAGATACGCAGTATTTT	TRBV29-1	TRBJ2-3	14	NA
CASSLEPGEQFF	TGTGCCAGCAGCTTGGAGCCTGGTGAGCAGTTCTTC	TRBV7-2	TRBJ2-1	12	NA
CASSPLLGTPGQRYNEQFF	TGTGCCAGCTCACCACTCTTAGGGACGCCGGGACAGAGATACAATGAGCAGTTCTTC	TRBV18	TRBJ2-1	19	TRBD1
CAWSQRRGDTQYF	TGTGCCTGGAGTCAACGGAGGGGAGATACGCAGTATTTT	TRBV30	TRBJ2-3	13	NA
CASSMPVYRGYGQPQHF	TGTGCCAGTAGTATGCCCGTCTACAGGGGCTACGGTCAGCCCCAGCATTTT	TRBV19	TRBJ1-5	17	TRBD1
CASRGLGGDTQYF	TGTGCCAGCAGAGGGCTGGGGGGGGATACGCAGTATTTT	TRBV6-1	TRBJ2-3	13	TRBD2
CSAKPGIEAFF	TGCAGCGCTAAACCAGGAATTGAAGCTTTCTTT	TRBV29-1	TRBJ1-1	11	NA
CASSLEASGIEEQYF	TGTGCCAGCAGCTTGGAGGCCTCGGGGATAGAAGAGCAGTACTTC	TRBV5-4	TRBJ2-7	15	NA
CSVGTAGGYNEQFF	TGCAGCGTTGGAACGGCAGGGGGTTACAATGAGCAGTTCTTC	TRBV29-1	TRBJ2-1	14	TRBD1